These 23 T cell receptor beta chains were sequenced from one sample in a study of T cell responses to AZD1222 COVID-19 vaccine (dated by TCRdb to the early 2020s). The library was obtained by the immunoSEQ multiplex PCR assay. Not all clones reach the TCRdb copy of this immuneACCESS table, which keeps in-frame sequences only. Checked studies attribute under half of the gap to unresolved V genes and leave the rest unexplained. This sample is represented by 25,000 to 30,000 clones; roughly 90% of them were singletons. Approximately 8.2% of the sample is held by the ten biggest clonotypes. The time point label here, explained by the study, means: about 28 days (+/-7) after the second vaccine dose. The sample here was peripheral blood, taken 28 days after the second AZD1222 dose. The receptors here all came from an adult who received the AZD1222 COVID-19 vaccine.

The V and J genes are TRBV19 and TRBJ2-5, with a weak D call TRBD1 (6 bases). CDR1 LNHDA and CDR2 SQIVND come from the germline V gene (reference sequence). The CDR3 loop spans 13 amino acids. Trimming shortened V by 5 bases and J by 5 bases, and 12 bases separated the two germline ends. CDR3 sequence: CASSPLRGETQYF. The CDR3 nucleotides are TGTGCCAGTAGTCCCTTAAGGGGGGAGACCCAGTACTTC.

The V gene is TRBV7-4, the J gene TRBJ1-5, with TRBD1 matching 11 bases. This CDR3 has 14 amino acids. The germline V gene encodes CDR1 SGHVT and CDR2 SQSDAQ. V shed 5 bases, J shed 11 bases, and the junction held 8 bases outside the gene matches. The chain's CDR3 is CASSPGTGGLAQHF. CDR3 coding DNA: TGTGCCAGCAGCCCCGGGACAGGGGGTTTAGCCCAGCATTTT.

This chain connects TRBV7-2 to TRBJ2-5; D remains unclear. V shed 1 base and J shed 1 base, with 7 bases lying between them. CDR1 is SGHTA, CDR2 FQGNSA, per germline. This CDR3 has 14 residues. CDR3 amino acids: CASSLGDSQETQYF. The DNA for the CDR3 is TGTGCCAGCAGCTTAGGGGATAGCCAAGAGACCCAGTACTTC.

The chain links TRBV4-1 to TRBJ1-5, with 12 bases aligning to TRBD1. The CDR3 is made up of 16 amino acids. Trimming at V came to 0 bases and at J to 6 bases, leaving 3 bases not matched to a gene. Germline V gene sequence: CDR1 MGHRA, CDR2 YSYEKL. The CDR3 protein is CASSQEGQGAIQPQHF. CDR3 in DNA: TGCGCCAGCAGCCAAGAGGGACAGGGGGCAATTCAGCCCCAGCATTTT.

This rearrangement joins TRBV28 to TRBJ1-1; 9 bases map to TRBD1. The CDR3 contains 16 residues. CDR1 and CDR2 (germline): MDHEN, SYDVKM. J gave up 4 bases and V 4 bases, and 10 bases lay outside the gene matches. CDR3 amino acids: CASSSPEGQGGTEAFF. The CDR3 bases are TGTGCCAGCAGTTCCCCCGAGGGACAGGGAGGCACTGAAGCTTTCTTT.

The gene calls are TRBV12-3 or TRBV12-4 and TRBJ2-5; D gene ambiguous. V was trimmed by 2 bases and J by 10 bases, leaving 11 bases between them. The CDR3 extends over 12 amino acids. The CDR3 DNA sequence: TGTGCCAGCAGTTTACAGGCGGTGAACCAGTACTTC. Translated: CASSLQAVNQYF.

This rearrangement joins TRBV4-2 to TRBJ2-1, with 8 nucleotides matching TRBD2. Germline CDR1 and CDR2: LGHNA and YNFKEQ. This CDR3 is 13 amino acids long. V lost 0 bases to trimming and J lost 15 bases; unmatched junction nucleotides: 7. The chain's CDR3 is CASSQEMGTRGFF. CDR3 bases: TGTGCCAGCAGCCAAGAGATGGGGACTAGGGGGTTCTTC.

The chain recombines TRBV28 with TRBJ1-6, with D hard to call. Trimming cost V 1 base and J 9 bases, with 4 bases left between them. Germline CDR1 and CDR2: MDHEN and SYDVKM. The CDR3 sequence is 12 residues long. CDR3 protein: CASSLSGSPLHF. The CDR3 DNA is TGTGCCAGCAGTTTATCGGGTTCACCCCTCCACTTT.

The chain carries TRBV28 and TRBJ2-7, with D unclear. CDR1 and CDR2 (germline): MDHEN, SYDVKM. Trimming removed 3 bases from V and 1 base from J, with 7 bases in between. CDR3 size: 13 residues. CDR3 loop: CASSLGPSYEQYF. In DNA, the CDR3 is TGTGCCAGCAGTTTGGGCCCGTCCTACGAGCAGTACTTC.

This chain connects TRBV28 to TRBJ1-2, with D possibly being TRBD1 (6 bases). V lost 8 bases, J lost 5 bases, and 15 bases lay in between. The CDR3 consists of 13 residues. The germline V gene encodes CDR1 MDHEN and CDR2 SYDVKM. The CDR3 region has the DNA TGTGCCAGCGTAATGGGCAGGGGTTATGGCTACACCTTC. Encoded protein: CASVMGRGYGYTF.

On this clone: At one end the junction does not follow the germline gene, possibly because of a read error. This chain uses TRBV18 with TRBJ1-1, with 9 bases lining up with TRBD1. Germline V gene data show CDR1 as KGHSH and CDR2 as LQKENI. This CDR3 contains 14 residues. The DNA of the CDR3 is TGTGCCAGCTCATACGACAGGGGGTTTGCTGATGCTTTCTTT. Its translation is CASSYDRGFADAFF.

V usage is TRBV9 and J usage is TRBJ2-2; 13 nucleotides match TRBD2. J gave up 4 bases and V 3 bases, and 3 bases lay outside the gene matches. Germline CDR1 SGDLS, CDR2 YYNGEE. The CDR3 length is 16 residues. CDR3 sequence reads: CASSAGLAGVTGELFF. For the CDR3, the DNA is TGTGCCAGCAGCGCAGGACTAGCGGGAGTCACCGGGGAGCTGTTTTTT.

As for this clone: Sequence at one end of the junction differs from germline and may be a read error. The gene calls are TRBV25-1 and TRBJ2-1; no firm D call. Germline loops: CDR1 MGHDK, CDR2 SYGVNS. CDR3 length: 12 amino acids. The CDR3 loop is CASSATYHEQFF. The DNA for the CDR3 is TGTGCCAGCAGTGCTACCTACCATGAGCAGTTCTTC.

The chain has TRBV6-5 and TRBJ2-5, with D uncertain. V was shortened by 6 bases and J by 0 bases, with 11 bases between the two germline ends. Germline V gene lookup returns CDR1 MNHEY and CDR2 SVGAGI. This CDR3 is 14 amino acids long. The CDR3: CASRGLRHQETQYF. CDR3 in DNA: TGTGCCAGCAGAGGGCTACGGCACCAAGAGACCCAGTACTTC.

The V gene is TRBV7-9, the J gene TRBJ2-3; perhaps TRBD2 as D (6 bases). The germline CDR1 and CDR2 sequences are SEHNR and FQNEAQ (reference sequence). This CDR3 region has 17 residues. The V end was cut by 5 bases, the J end by 2 bases, with 20 bases between. The CDR3 DNA reads as TGTGCCAGCAGCCGCCCAAGCTGGCCGGGAGCCACAGATACGCAGTATTTT. Its protein product is CASSRPSWPGATDTQYF.

This clone occurred once. V is TRBV10-3 and J is TRBJ1-5; D might be TRBD1 (5 bases). V was shortened by 4 bases and J by 5 bases, with 9 bases between the two germline ends. Germline V gene data show CDR1 as ENHRY and CDR2 as SYGVKD. There are 13 residues in the CDR3. CDR3 region: CAISGRGDQPQHF. CDR3 DNA sequence: TGTGCCATCAGTGGACGAGGGGATCAGCCCCAGCATTTT.

The V call is TRBV5-6, the J call TRBJ1-6, with D unresolved. CDR1 is SGHDT and CDR2 is YYEEEE in the germline V gene. Trimming stripped 0 bases from V and 7 bases from J, with 5 bases between. This CDR3 is built from 13 residues. CDR3 amino acids: CASSLAPNSPLHF. Here the CDR3 DNA reads TGTGCCAGCAGCTTGGCTCCGAATTCACCCCTCCACTTT.

The chain has TRBV7-8 and TRBJ2-1, with 12 bases aligning to TRBD2. V was pared by 6 bases and J by 4 bases, with 7 bases of the junction left unmatched. The CDR3 is 16 residues long. Germline CDR1 is SGHVS and CDR2 is FQNEAQ. DNA of the CDR3: TGTGCCAGCAGAAGAGGACTAGCGGGAAAATACAATGAGCAGTTCTTC. This sequence encodes CASRRGLAGKYNEQFF.

The gene calls are TRBV7-8 and TRBJ1-4, with unresolved D. The CDR3 is made up of 14 amino acids. The V gene lost 5 bases and the J gene lost 5 bases, with 12 bases spanning the gap. The germline V gene has CDR1 SGHVS and CDR2 FQNEAQ. CDR3 nucleotides: TGTGCCAGCAGCAAGGTGGGCTGGAATGAAAAACTGTTTTTT. Its translation is CASSKVGWNEKLFF.

The V call is TRBV19, the J call TRBJ1-5; 8 bases line up with TRBD1. The CDR3 consists of 17 residues. Germline-derived CDR1 and CDR2 are LNHDA and SQIVND (reference sequence). Trimming at V came to 1 base and at J to 5 bases, leaving 10 bases not matched to a gene. CDR3 sequence reads: CASSIVTRGRLDQPQHF. The CDR3 DNA is TGTGCCAGTAGTATAGTTACCAGGGGGCGCCTCGATCAGCCCCAGCATTTT.

The table lists this clone with a count of one. The chain uses TRBV28 and TRBJ1-4; D gene uncertain. CDR3 length: 12 amino acids. Trimming removed 8 bases at V and 4 bases at J, with 8 bases between. Germline CDR1 is MDHEN and CDR2 is SYDVKM. The CDR3 reads CASWGINEKLFF. DNA of the CDR3: TGTGCCAGCTGGGGAATTAATGAAAAACTGTTTTTT.

This chain joins TRBV27 and TRBJ2-3, with D possibly being TRBD2 (6 bases). CDR3 size: 14 residues. V was shortened by 2 bases and J by 4 bases, with 10 bases between the two germline ends. CDR1 is MNHEY, CDR2 SMNVEV, per germline (reference sequence). The CDR3 nucleotides read TGTGCCAGCAGTTTAACCGGGAGTGCAGATACGCAGTATTTT. Translation gives CASSLTGSADTQYF.

The V and J genes are TRBV18 and TRBJ1-2; the match to TRBD1 covers 9 bases. Trimming at V came to 4 bases and at J to 4 bases, leaving 1 base not matched to a gene. The CDR3 runs 13 residues. Germline assignment: CDR1 KGHSH and CDR2 LQKENI. This chain's CDR3 is CASSRGQGYGYTF. The CDR3 DNA is TGTGCCAGCTCACGGGGACAGGGCTATGGCTACACCTTC. The whole variable domain, remainder taken from reference TRBV18 and TRBJ1-2, is NAGVMQNPRHLVRRRGQEARLRCSPMKGHSHVYWYRQLPEEGLKFMVYLQKENIIDESGMPKERFSAEFPKEGPSILRIQQVVRGDSAAYFCASSRGQGYGYTFGSGTRLTVV.